What follows is one TCR beta chain and its context. Its antigen is unknown. The CDR3 covers 13 residues. V dropped 3 bases and J dropped 7 bases, with 11 bases sitting between them. Germline-derived CDR1 and CDR2 are MNHEY and SVGEGT. The source of the sample is a study of T cells after yellow fever vaccination. Study at large: SMART-Seq v4 Ultra Low Input prepared libraries from low-cell fractions. Findings and limits, study-wide: Of the clonotypes, a small share occurred in both CD4 and CD8 compartments.

It was through 5'RACE template switching that TCR cDNA was made, with a universal primer site and UMIs added. MiXCR, applied by TCRdb to the 5' RACE reads, yields one record per CDR3 protein. The sample gives under 700,000 distinct CDR3 sequences, 17% of which show up once; 15% to 20% is in the top ten. V usage is TRBV6-2 or TRBV6-3 and J usage is TRBJ2-3; D is unresolved. The source is a man aged 18 to 29 who received the YFV17D yellow fever vaccine. The sample consisted of PBMCs, taken less than 6 days after the first yellow fever vaccination. CDR3 sequence reads: CASSYPGLHTQYF. CDR3 DNA sequence: TGTGCCAGCAGTTATCCCGGCCTCCATACGCAGTATTTT.